The text below deals with one T cell receptor beta chain. This specimen comes from a study of T cell changes during pregnancy in multiple sclerosis. TCRdb's table, derived via immunoSEQ multiplex PCR, lists solely in-frame clones and lacks some. The sample holds over 100,000 clones, 92% seen once. Germline CDR1 is MDHEN and CDR2 is SYDVKM. The CDR3 consists of 16 residues. The V and J ends lost 4 bases and 7 bases, in that order; junction bases with no gene match: 9. The TCR was taken from a female donor with multiple sclerosis, enrolled in a pregnancy study. The sequencing used peripheral blood, collected in the third trimester of pregnancy. The chain carries TRBV28 and TRBJ1-5; 11 bases map to TRBD1. In DNA, the CDR3 is TGTGCCAGCAGTTCCCCCCGGACAGGGGGCCGCCAGCCCCAGCATTTT. Translating gives CASSSPRTGGRQPQHF.